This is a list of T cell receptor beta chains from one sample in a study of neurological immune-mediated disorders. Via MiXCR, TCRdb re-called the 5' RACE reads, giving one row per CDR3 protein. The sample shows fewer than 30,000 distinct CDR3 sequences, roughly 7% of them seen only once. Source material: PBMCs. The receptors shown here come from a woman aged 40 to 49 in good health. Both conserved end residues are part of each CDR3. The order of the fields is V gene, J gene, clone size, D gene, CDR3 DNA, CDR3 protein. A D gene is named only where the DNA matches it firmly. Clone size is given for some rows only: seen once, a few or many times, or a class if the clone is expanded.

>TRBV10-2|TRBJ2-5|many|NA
TGCGCCAGCAGTCCAAAAGAGACCCAGTACTTC
CASSPKETQYF
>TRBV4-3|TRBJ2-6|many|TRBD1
TGCGCCAGCAGCCATGTCGCATCCGGGACAGGTTCATGGGGGGCCAACGTCCTGACTTTC
CASSHVASGTGSWGANVLTF
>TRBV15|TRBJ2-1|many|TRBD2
TGTGCCACCAGCAGAGGCAGCGGGAGGGACAATGAGCAGTTCTTC
CATSRGSGRDNEQFF
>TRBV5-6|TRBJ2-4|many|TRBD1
TGTGCCAGCAGCCCCCATGGACAGGGTGGCATTCAGTACTTC
CASSPHGQGGIQYF
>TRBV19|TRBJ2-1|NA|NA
TGTGCCAGTACCCCGGGGAGATCCGTTTATGATGAGCAGTTCTTC
CASTPGRSVYDEQFF
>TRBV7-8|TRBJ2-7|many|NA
TGTGCCAGCAGGGAAAAGCTTTTCAGGGGAAGTATCTACGAGCAGTACTTC
CASREKLFRGSIYEQYF
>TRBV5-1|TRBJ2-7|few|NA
TGCGCCAGCAACCCTGAGAGAGGCTCCTACGAGCAGTACTTC
CASNPERGSYEQYF
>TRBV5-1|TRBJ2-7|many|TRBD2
TGCGCCAGCAGCTTGGAGCGGGAGAGCTCCTACGAGCAGTACTTC
CASSLERESSYEQYF
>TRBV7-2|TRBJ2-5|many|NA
TGTGCCAGCAGCTTAGGCCCACAAGAGACCCAGTACTTC
CASSLGPQETQYF
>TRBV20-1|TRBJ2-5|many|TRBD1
TGCAGTGCTAGTGAGATCGGGACAGCCAAAAAAGAGACCCAGTACTTC
CSASEIGTAKKETQYF
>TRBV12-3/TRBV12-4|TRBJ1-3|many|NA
TGTGCCAGCAGTTTAGGTGGCAGCTACTCTGGAAACACCATATATTTT
CASSLGGSYSGNTIYF
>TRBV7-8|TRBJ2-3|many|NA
TGTGCCAGCAGCTTAGGATTTTCCCCCCCTAGCACAGATACGCAGTATTTT
CASSLGFSPPSTDTQYF